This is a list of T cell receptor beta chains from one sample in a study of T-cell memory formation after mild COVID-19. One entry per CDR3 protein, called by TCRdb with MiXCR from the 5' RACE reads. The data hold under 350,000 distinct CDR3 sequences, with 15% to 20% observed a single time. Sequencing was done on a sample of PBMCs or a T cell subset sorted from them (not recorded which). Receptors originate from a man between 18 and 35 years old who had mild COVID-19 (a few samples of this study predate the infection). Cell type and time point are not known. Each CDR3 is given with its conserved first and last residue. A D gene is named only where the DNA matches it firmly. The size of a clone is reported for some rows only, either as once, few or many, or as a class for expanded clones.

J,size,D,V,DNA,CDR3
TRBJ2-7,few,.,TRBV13,TGTGCCAGCAGCTTCTGGGGTTCCTCCTACGAGCAGTACTTC,CASSFWGSSYEQYF
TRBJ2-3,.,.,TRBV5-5,TGTGCCAGCAGCAGCCCGGGGGGCATAGATACGCAGTATTTT,CASSSPGGIDTQYF
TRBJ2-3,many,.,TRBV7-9,TGTGCCAGCTCGTCCGGGCCTTCCACAGATACGCAGTATTTT,CASSSGPSTDTQYF
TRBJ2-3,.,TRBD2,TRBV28,TGTGCCAGCAGTCCCTGGGGAGTGGGAGCGGGGACCACAGATACGCAGTATTTT,CASSPWGVGAGTTDTQYF
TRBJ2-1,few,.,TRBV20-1,TGCAGTGCTCATTCGAGGGGACTCCTCAATGAGCAGTTCTTC,CSAHSRGLLNEQFF
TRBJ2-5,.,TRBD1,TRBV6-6,TGTGCCAGCAGTAGGAGGGACAGGCGCCAAGAGACCCAGTACTTC,CASSRRDRRQETQYF
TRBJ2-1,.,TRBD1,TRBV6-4,TGTGCCAGCAGTGACTCTCGCAGGGGGCTCTACAATGAGCAGTTCTTC,CASSDSRRGLYNEQFF
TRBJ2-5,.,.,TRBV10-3,TGTGCCATCAGTGAGGAACAGGCCGCTACCGAGACCCAGTACTTC,CAISEEQAATETQYF
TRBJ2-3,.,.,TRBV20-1,TGCAGTGCTGACCCCCTCGGGTATACGCAGTATTTT,CSADPLGYTQYF
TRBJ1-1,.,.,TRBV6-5,TGTGCCAGCAGTTACACGGGAGGAAGCACTGAAGCTTTCTTT,CASSYTGGSTEAFF
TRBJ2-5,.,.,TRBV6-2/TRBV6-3,TGTGCCAGCAGTTACGCACCGACGGCCATGTACCAAGAGACCCAGTACTTC,CASSYAPTAMYQETQYF
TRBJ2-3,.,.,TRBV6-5,TGTGCCAGCAGTTACTCGAGACACCTATCTGGGTATTTT,CASSYSRHLSGYF
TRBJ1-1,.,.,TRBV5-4,TGTGCCAGCAGCCCCTTTGGGGCAGGGGATCCTTTCTTT,CASSPFGAGDPFF
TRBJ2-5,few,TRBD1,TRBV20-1,TGCAGTGCTAGACCAGGACAGGTCCAAGAGACCCAGTACTTC,CSARPGQVQETQYF
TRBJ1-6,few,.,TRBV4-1,TGCGCCAGCAGCCAAGCTACCAGCTCCTATAATTCACCCCTCCACTTT,CASSQATSSYNSPLHF
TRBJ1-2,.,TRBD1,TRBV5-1,TGCGCCAGCAGCCCTGGTAACCGGGACAGCGATAACTATGGCTACACCTTC,CASSPGNRDSDNYGYTF
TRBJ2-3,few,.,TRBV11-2,TGTGCCAGCAGCTTAGTACGGGGCTCAACGACGGCAGATACGCAGTATTTT,CASSLVRGSTTADTQYF
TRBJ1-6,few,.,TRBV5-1,TGCGCCAGCAGCCCGGACGGCGAGTCAAGTTCACCCCTCCACTTT,CASSPDGESSSPLHF
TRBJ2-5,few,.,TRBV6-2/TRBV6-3,TGTGCCAGCAGTGATAACCCCGGACCATCGCAAGAGACCCAGTACTTC,CASSDNPGPSQETQYF
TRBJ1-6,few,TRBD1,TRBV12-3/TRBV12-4,TGTGCCAGCAGCTTGACAGGGGGCAGTAGGTCACCCCTCCACTTT,CASSLTGGSRSPLHF
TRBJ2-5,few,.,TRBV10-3,TGTGCCATCAGGGGAGGCGCTCAAGAGACCCAGTACTTC,CAIRGGAQETQYF
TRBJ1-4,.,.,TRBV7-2,TGTGCCAGTTCGATAGGACAGCAAAATGAAAAACTGTTTTTT,CASSIGQQNEKLFF
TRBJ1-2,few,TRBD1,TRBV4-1,TGCGCCAGCAGCCGCGGACAGGGAGATCAACTTGGCTACACCTTC,CASSRGQGDQLGYTF
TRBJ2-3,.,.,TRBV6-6,TGTGCCAGCAGGGGTGTCACAGATACGCAGTATTTT,CASRGVTDTQYF
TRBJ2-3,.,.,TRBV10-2,TGCGCCAGTCTTGGGGACACCATCACAGATACGCAGTATTTT,CASLGDTITDTQYF
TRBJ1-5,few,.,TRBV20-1,TGCAGTGCACCATCTGGGGACATTGGGTACCAGCCCCAGCATTTT,CSAPSGDIGYQPQHF
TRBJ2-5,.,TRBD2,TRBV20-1,TGCAGTGCTGGGCGGGGGGGCCCAGAGACCCAGTACTTC,CSAGRGGPETQYF
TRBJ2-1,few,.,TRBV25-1,TGTGCCAGTCGCTTCGGTGATGAGCAGTTCTTC,CASRFGDEQFF
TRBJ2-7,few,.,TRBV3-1,TGTGCCAGCAGCCAAATGACATCCCGCGAGCAGTACTTC,CASSQMTSREQYF
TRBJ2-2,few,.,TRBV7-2,TGTGCCAGCAGCCCTCAGGGTCCGAACACCGGGGAGCTGTTTTTT,CASSPQGPNTGELFF
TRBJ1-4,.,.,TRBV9,TGTGCCAGCAGCGTGGACAGCCGGTATGAAAAACTGTTTTTT,CASSVDSRYEKLFF
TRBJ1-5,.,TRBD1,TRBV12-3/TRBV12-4,TGTGCCAGCAGAGTCCCGGGACAGGGGAATCAGCCCCAGCATTTT,CASRVPGQGNQPQHF
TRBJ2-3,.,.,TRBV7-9,TGTGCCAGCAGCCACGACGCGCAGTATTTT,CASSHDAQYF
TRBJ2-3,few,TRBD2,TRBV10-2,TGCGCCAGCAGCCGACTAGCGGGGGCCCCAGATACGCAGTATTTT,CASSRLAGAPDTQYF
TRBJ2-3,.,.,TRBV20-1,TGCAGTGCTAGTCGTACGGACAGTTTGAGCACAGATACGCAGTATTTT,CSASRTDSLSTDTQYF
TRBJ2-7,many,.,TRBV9,TGTGCCAGCAGCGTAGGAGGGGGACCGACCTACGAGCAGTACTTC,CASSVGGGPTYEQYF
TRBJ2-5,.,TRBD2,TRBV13,TGTGCCAGCAGCCCGACTAGCGGGGGGCGCCGGCAGGAGACCCAGTACTTC,CASSPTSGGRRQETQYF
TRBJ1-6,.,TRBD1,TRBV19,TGTGCCAGTAGAAGACAGGGTGATTCCTATAATTCACCCCTCCACTTT,CASRRQGDSYNSPLHF
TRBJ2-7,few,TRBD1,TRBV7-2,TGTGCCAGCAGCACCCGGACAGGGCCTAGCTCCTACGAGCAGTACTTC,CASSTRTGPSSYEQYF
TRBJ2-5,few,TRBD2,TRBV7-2,TGTGCCAGCAGCTGGGTAGCGGGAGAGACCCAGTACTTC,CASSWVAGETQYF
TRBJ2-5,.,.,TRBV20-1,TGCAGTGCCGGTTCCCGGGTAGAGACCCAGTACTTC,CSAGSRVETQYF
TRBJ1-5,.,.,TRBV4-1,TGCGCCAGCAGCCACCCCGACAGTTATTATAGCAATCAGCCCCAGCATTTT,CASSHPDSYYSNQPQHF
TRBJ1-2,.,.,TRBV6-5,TGTGCCAGCAGTTACTGGGGGAATGGCTACACCTTC,CASSYWGNGYTF
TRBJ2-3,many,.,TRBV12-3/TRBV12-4,TGTGCCAGCAGTTTCCGGGATACGCAGTATTTT,CASSFRDTQYF
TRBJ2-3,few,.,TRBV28,TGTGCCAGCAGGGAATCAAGCACAGATACGCAGTATTTT,CASRESSTDTQYF
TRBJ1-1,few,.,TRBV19,TGTGCCAGTAGTAGCCCGACGCGCGGACCTGGGAACACTGAAGCTTTCTTT,CASSSPTRGPGNTEAFF
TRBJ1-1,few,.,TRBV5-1,TGCGCCAGCAGCTTAAATGACAGGTCGGGCACTGAAGCTTTCTTT,CASSLNDRSGTEAFF